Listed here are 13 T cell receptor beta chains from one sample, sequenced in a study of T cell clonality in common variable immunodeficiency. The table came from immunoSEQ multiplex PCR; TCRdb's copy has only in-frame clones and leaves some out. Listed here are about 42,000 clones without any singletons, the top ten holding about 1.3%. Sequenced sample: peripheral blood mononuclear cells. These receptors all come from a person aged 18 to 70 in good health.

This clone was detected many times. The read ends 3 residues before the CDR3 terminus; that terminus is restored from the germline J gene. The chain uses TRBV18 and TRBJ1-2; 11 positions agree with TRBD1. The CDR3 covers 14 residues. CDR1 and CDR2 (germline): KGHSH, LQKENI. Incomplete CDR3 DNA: TGTGCCAGCTCACCAGGACAGGGGGCGCGGGGC. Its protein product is CASSPGQGARG. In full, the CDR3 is CASSPGQGARGYTF.

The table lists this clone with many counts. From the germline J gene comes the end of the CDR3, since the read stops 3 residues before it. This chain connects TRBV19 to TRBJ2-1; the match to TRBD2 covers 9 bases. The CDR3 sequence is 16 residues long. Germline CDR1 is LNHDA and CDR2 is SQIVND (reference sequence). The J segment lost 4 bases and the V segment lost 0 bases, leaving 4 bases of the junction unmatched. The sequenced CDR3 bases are TGTGCCAGTAGTATAGAGGCGGGAGGGAGATACAATGAG. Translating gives CASSIEAGGRYNE. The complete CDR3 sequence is CASSIEAGGRYNEQFF.

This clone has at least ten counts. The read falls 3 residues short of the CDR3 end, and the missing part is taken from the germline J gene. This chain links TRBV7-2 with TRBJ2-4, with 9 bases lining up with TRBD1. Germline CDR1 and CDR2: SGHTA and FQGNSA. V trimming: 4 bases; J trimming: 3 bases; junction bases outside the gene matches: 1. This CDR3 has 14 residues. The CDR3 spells CASSSGQGKNIQYF. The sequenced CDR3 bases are TGTGCCAGCAGCTCGGGACAGGGCAAAAACATT.

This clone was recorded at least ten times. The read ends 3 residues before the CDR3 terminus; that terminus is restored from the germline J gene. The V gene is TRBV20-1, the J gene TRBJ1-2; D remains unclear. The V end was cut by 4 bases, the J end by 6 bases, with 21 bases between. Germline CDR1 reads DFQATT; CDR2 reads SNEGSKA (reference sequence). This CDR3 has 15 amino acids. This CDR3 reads CSATSFSGIRNGYTF. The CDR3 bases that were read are TGCAGTGCTACTTCTTTTTCAGGAATTCGGAATGGC.

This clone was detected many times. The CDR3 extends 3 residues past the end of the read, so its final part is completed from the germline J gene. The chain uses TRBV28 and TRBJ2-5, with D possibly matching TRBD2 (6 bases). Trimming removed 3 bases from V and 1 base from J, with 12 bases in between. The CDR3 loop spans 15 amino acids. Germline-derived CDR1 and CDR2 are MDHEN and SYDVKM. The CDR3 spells CASSFSGLTQETQYF. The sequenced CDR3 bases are TGTGCCAGCAGTTTCTCAGGACTAACCCAAGAGACC.

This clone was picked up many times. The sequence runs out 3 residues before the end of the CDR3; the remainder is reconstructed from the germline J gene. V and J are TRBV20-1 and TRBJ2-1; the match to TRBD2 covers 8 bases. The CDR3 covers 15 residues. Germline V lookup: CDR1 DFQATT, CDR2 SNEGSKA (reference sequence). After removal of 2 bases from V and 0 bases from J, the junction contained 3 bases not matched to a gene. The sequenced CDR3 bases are TGCAGTGCTAGACCGCTAGCGGGCTCCTACAATGAG. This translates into CSARPLAGSYNE. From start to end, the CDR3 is CSARPLAGSYNEQFF.

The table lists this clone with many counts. The covered CDR3 bases are TGTGCCAGCAGTTACGGGGCGGACACTGAA. It translates to CASSYGADTE. The whole CDR3 sequence is CASSYGADTEAFF. The V call is TRBV6-2 or TRBV6-3, the J call TRBJ1-1, with a tentative D call TRBD1 (5 bases). The read ends 3 residues shy of where the CDR3 ends; the end is completed using the germline J gene. Germline values: CDR1 MNHEY, CDR2 SVGEGT. The CDR3 is 13 residues long. V shed 2 bases and J shed 3 bases, with 7 bases lying between them.

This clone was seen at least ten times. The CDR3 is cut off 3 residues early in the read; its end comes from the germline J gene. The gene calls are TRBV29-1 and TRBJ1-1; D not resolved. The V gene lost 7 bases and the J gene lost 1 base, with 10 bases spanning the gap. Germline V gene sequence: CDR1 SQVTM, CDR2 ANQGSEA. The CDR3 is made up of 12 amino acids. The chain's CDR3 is CSGHSPNTEAFF. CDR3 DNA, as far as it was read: TGCAGCGGTCACAGTCCGAACACTGAA.

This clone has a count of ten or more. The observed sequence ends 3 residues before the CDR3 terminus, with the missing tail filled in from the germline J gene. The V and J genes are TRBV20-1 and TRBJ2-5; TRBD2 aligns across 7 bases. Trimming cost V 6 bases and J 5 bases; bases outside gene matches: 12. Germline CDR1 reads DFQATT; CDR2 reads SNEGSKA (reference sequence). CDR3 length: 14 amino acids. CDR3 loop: CSAWGGGGKETQYF. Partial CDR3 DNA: TGCAGTGCGTGGGGGGGAGGCGGTAAGGAGACC.

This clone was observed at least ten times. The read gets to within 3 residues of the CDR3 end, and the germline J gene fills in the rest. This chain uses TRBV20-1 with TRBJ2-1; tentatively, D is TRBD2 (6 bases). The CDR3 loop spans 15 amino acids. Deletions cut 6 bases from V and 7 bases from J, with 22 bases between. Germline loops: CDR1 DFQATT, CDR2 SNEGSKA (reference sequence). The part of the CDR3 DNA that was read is TGCAGTGCCAGGACGGGACTGTGGGGCCAAAATGAG. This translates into CSARTGLWGQNE. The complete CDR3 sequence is CSARTGLWGQNEQFF.

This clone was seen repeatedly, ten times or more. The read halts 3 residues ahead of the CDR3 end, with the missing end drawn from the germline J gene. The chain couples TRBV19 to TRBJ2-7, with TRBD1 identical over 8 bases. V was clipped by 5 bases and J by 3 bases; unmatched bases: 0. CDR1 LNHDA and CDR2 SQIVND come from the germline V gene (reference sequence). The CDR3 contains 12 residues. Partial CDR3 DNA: TGTGCCAGTAGTGACAGGGGCTACGAG. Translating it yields CASSDRGYE. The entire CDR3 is CASSDRGYEQYF. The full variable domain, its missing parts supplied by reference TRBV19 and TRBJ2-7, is DGGITQSPKYLFRKEGQNVTLSCEQNLNHDAMYWYRQDPGQGLRLIYYSQIVNDFQKGDIAEGYSVSREKKESFPLTVTSAQKNPTAFYLCASSDRGYEQYFGPGTRLTVT.

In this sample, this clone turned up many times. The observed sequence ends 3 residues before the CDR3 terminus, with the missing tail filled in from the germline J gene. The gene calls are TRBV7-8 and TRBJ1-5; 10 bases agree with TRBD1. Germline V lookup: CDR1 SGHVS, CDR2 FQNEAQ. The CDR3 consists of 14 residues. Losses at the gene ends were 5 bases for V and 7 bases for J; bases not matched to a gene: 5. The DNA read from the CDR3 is TGTGCCAGCAGCCCGGACAGGGGGGACCAGCCC. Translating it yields CASSPDRGDQP. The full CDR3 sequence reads CASSPDRGDQPQHF.

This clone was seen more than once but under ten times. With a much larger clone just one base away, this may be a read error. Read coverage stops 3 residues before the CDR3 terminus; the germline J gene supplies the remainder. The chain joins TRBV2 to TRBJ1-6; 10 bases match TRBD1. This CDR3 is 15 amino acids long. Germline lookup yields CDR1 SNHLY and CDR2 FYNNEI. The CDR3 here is CASSRQGAWANALHF. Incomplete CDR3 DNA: TGTGCCAGCAGTAGACAGGGGGCTTGGGCCAACGCC.